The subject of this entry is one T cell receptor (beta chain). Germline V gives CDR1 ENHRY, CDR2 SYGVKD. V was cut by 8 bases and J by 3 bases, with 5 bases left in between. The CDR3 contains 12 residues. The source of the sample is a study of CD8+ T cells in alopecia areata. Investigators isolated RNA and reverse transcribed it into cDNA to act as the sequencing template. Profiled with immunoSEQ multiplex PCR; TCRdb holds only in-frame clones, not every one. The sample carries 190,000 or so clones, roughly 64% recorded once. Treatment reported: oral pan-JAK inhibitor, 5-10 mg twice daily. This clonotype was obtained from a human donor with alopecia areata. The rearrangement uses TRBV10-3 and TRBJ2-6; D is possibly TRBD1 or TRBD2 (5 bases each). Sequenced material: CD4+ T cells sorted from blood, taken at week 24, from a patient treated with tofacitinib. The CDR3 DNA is TGTGCCATCGGGGGTGGGGCCAACGTCCTGACTTTC. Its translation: CAIGGGANVLTF.